The 8 T cell receptor beta chains in this list originate from one sample, sequenced in a study of beta chain features in type 1 diabetes. Study observations and caveats: All four CD4+ subsets from Type 1 diabetes patients carried moderately but significantly shorter TCRB CDR3s.

No antigen has been assigned to these receptors. The entirety of the isolated RNA underwent reverse transcription, so expressed TCRB transcripts were sequenced. The data were produced by immunoSEQ multiplex PCR, yet TCRdb's version contains in-frame clones alone and is incomplete. The table includes roughly 150,000 clones, 7.8% detected once. Input material: central memory CD4+ T cells from blood. All receptors derive from a middle-aged woman with type 1 diabetes.

This clone has a handful of counts. The gene calls are TRBV2 and TRBJ2-2; 7 bases fit TRBD1. J was trimmed by 0 bases and V by 6 bases; bases with no gene match: 7. From germline, CDR1 is SNHLY and CDR2 FYNNEI. CDR3 length: 16 residues. This chain's CDR3 is CASSQQDRSNTGELFF. In DNA, the CDR3 is TGTGCCAGCAGCCAGCAGGACAGGTCGAACACCGGGGAGCTGTTTTTT.

The chain uses TRBV15 and TRBJ2-7, with 12 bases matching TRBD1. The germline V gene encodes CDR1 LNHNV and CDR2 YYDKDF (reference sequence). The CDR3 totals 15 residues. With 1 base clipped from V and 5 bases from J, the junction kept 3 bases outside the gene matches. The CDR3 loop reads CATSRGGTGGHEQYF. Here the CDR3 DNA reads TGTGCCACCAGCAGAGGGGGGACAGGGGGCCACGAGCAGTACTTC.

There are a few counts of this clone. Written as DNA, the CDR3 is TGTGCCAGCAGCTTAGGAGGGACAGGGATCGGCGCCGGGGAGCTGTTTTTT. Its translation: CASSLGGTGIGAGELFF. This chain connects TRBV7-2 to TRBJ2-2, with 9 bases identical to TRBD1. V was pared by 1 base and J by 6 bases, with 9 bases of the junction left unmatched. The CDR3 has 17 residues. The germline V gene encodes CDR1 SGHTA and CDR2 FQGNSA.

This clone is a singleton in its sample. CDR3 sequence: CASSPTGENQPQHF. The CDR3, as DNA: TGTGCCAGCAGCCCGACAGGGGAGAATCAGCCCCAGCATTTT. The chain is built from TRBV2 and TRBJ1-5; 8 bases are a match to TRBD1. Germline V CDR1 and CDR2: SNHLY, FYNNEI. This CDR3 has 14 amino acids. The J segment lost 4 bases and the V segment lost 6 bases, leaving 5 bases of the junction unmatched.

The chain couples TRBV4-1 to TRBJ2-4; 8 positions agree with TRBD2. Germline lookup yields CDR1 MGHRA and CDR2 YSYEKL. Trimming cost V 8 bases and J 6 bases; bases outside gene matches: 12. The length of the CDR3 is 15 residues. CDR3 sequence: CASSSSGGARNIQYF. The CDR3 bases are TGCGCCAGCTCTTCCTCGGGAGGGGCCCGAAACATTCAGTACTTC.

There are a few counts of this clone. This sequence joins TRBV7-2 and TRBJ2-2, with 8 bases matching TRBD1. The CDR3 has 15 residues. J gave up 7 bases and V 1 base, and 5 bases lay outside the gene matches. Germline CDR1 and CDR2: SGHTA and FQGNSA. Written as DNA, the CDR3 is TGTGCCAGCAGCTTAGACAGGGGGTTAGGCGGGGAGCTGTTTTTT. Translating it yields CASSLDRGLGGELFF.

The chain links TRBV4-3 to TRBJ2-5, with 7 nucleotides matching TRBD1. This CDR3 contains 15 residues. Germline V gene data show CDR1 as LGHNA and CDR2 as YSLEER. J gave up 5 bases and V 1 base, and 7 bases lay outside the gene matches. The DNA for the CDR3 is TGCGCCAGCAGCCAAGGCCAGGGGGTTGGGGAGACCCAGTACTTC. Its translation is CASSQGQGVGETQYF.

A few counts support this clone. The chain employs TRBV2 and TRBJ1-2; TRBD1 agrees at 8 bases. CDR3 length equals 14 residues. CDR1 is SNHLY, CDR2 FYNNEI, per germline. V lost 6 bases and J lost 5; bases outside the gene matches: 8. CDR3 sequence: CASSRDRNGYGYTF. The CDR3 coding sequence is TGTGCCAGCAGCCGGGACAGGAACGGTTATGGCTACACCTTC.